Given below is one TCR beta chain in context. Its target is not known. This entry comes from a study of T cells in localized non-small cell lung cancer. The CDR3 length is 15 residues. Trimming cost V 5 bases and J 6 bases, with 20 bases left between them. Per the germline V gene, CDR1 is SGHNT and CDR2 is YENEEA. Repertoires were generated with immunoSEQ multiplex PCR, while TCRdb's copy carries only in-frame clones and drops some. The profile shows 70,000 or so clones, 70% to 85% of them singletons. Regarding the study as a whole: Without multi-region sequencing, intratumor heterogeneity could not be excluded. T cell clonality was highest in uninvolved adjacent lung, above tumor.

The chain employs TRBV11-3 and TRBJ2-7; D tentatively fits TRBD1 or TRBD2 (5 bases each). The TCR originated in an older female donor with stage I lung adenocarcinoma. The sample was peripheral blood, taken before any cancer treatment. The CDR3 bases are TGTGCCAGCAGCCCGCTAGTTGTGGGGGTCGGCGAGCAGTACTTC. Protein: CASSPLVVGVGEQYF.